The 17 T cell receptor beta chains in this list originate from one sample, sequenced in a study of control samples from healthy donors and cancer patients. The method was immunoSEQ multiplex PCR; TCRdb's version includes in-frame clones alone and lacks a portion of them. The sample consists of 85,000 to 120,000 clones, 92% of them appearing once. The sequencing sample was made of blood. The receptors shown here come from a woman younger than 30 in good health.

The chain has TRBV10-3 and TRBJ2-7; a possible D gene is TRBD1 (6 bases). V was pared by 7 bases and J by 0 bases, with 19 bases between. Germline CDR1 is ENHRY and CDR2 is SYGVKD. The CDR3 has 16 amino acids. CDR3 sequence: CAIKKVRDKSSYEQYF. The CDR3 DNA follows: TGTGCCATCAAAAAGGTCCGGGACAAAAGCTCCTACGAGCAGTACTTC.

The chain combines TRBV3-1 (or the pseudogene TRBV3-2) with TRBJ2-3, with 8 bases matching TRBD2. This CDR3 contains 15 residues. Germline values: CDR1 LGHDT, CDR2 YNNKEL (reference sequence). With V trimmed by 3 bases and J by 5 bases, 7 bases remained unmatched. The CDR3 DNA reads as TGTGCCAGCAGCCACGCGGGGGGCCGGGAAGATACGCAGTATTTT. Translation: CASSHAGGREDTQYF.

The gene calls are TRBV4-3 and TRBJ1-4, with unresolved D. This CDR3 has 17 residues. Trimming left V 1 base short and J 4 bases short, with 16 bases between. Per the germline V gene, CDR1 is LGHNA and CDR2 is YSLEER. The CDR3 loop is CASSQGSRRGVNEKLFF. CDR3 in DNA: TGCGCCAGCAGCCAAGGATCCAGGAGAGGAGTTAATGAAAAACTGTTTTTT.

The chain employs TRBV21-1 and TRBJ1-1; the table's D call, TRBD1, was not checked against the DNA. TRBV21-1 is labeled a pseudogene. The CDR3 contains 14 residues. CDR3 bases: TGTGCCAGCAGCCGTACAGGGGGCTGTCCTGAAGCTTTCTTT. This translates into CASSRTGGCPEAFF.

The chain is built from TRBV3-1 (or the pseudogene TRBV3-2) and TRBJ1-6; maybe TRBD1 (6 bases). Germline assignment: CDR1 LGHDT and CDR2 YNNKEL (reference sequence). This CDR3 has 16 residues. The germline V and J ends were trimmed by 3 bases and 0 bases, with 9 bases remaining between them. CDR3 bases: TGTGCCAGCAGCCAGACAGGAAGCTCCTATAATTCACCCCTCCACTTT. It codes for CASSQTGSSYNSPLHF.

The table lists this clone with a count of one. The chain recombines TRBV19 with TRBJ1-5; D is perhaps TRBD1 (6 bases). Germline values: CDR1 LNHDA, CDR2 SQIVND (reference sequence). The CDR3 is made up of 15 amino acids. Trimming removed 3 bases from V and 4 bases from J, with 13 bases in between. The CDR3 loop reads CASSMLLDRNQPQHF. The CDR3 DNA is TGTGCCAGTAGTATGCTATTAGACAGGAATCAGCCCCAGCATTTT.

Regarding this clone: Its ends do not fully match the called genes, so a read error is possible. CDR3 amino acids: CASSVLAGGNAGELFF. CDR3 DNA sequence: TGCGCCAGCAGCGTACTAGCGGGGGGGAACGCCGGGGAGCTGTTTTTT. The chain links TRBV4-1 to TRBJ2-2, with TRBD2 matching 13 bases. Germline V lookup: CDR1 MGHRA, CDR2 YSYEKL. There are 16 residues in the CDR3.

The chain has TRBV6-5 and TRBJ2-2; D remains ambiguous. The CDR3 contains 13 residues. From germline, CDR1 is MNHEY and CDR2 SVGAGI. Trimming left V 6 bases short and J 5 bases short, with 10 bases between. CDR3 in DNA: TGTGCCAGCAGCGTCGGTCTGACCGGGGAGCTGTTTTTT. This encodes CASSVGLTGELFF.

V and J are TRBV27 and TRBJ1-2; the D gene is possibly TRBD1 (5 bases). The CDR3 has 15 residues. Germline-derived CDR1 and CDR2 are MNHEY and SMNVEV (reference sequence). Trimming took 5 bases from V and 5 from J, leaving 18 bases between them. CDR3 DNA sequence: TGTGCCAGCAGTCCCCGAAGGGGCAGACCTTATGGCTACACCTTC. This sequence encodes CASSPRRGRPYGYTF.

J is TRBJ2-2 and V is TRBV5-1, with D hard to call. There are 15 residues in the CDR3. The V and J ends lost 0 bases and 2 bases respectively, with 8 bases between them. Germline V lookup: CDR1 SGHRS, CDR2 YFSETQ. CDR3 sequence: CASSLAVGNTGELFF. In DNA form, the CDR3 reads TGCGCCAGCAGCTTGGCCGTCGGTAACACCGGGGAGCTGTTTTTT.

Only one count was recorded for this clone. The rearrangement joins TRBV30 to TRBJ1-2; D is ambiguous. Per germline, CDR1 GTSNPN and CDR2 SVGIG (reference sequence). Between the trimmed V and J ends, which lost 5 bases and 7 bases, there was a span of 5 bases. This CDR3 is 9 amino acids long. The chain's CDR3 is CAWEPGYTF. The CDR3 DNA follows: TGTGCCTGGGAGCCTGGCTACACCTTC.

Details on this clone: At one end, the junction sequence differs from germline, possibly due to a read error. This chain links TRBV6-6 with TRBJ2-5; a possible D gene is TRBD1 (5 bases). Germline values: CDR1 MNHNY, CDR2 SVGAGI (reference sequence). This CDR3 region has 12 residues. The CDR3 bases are TGTGCCAGCAGTTACTCGACTCAGGGTAGTAACTTC. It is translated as CASSYSTQGSNF.

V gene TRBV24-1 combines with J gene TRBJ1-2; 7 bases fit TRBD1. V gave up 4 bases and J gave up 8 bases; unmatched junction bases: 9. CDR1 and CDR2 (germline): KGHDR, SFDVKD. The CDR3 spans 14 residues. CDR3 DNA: TGTGCCACCAGTGACAGCGACAGGGCTCGAGGCTACACCTTC. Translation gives CATSDSDRARGYTF.

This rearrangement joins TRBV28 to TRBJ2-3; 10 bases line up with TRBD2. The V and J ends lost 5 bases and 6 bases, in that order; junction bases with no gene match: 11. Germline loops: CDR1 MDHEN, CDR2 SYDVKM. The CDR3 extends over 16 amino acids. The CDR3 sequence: CASSRGAGLARDTQYF. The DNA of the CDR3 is TGTGCCAGCAGTCGGGGGGCGGGACTAGCGAGGGATACGCAGTATTTT. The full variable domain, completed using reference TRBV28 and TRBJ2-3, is DVKVTQSSRYLVKRTGEKVFLECVQDMDHENMFWYRQDPGLGLRLIYFSYDVKMKEKGDIPEGYSVSREKKERFSLILESASTNQTSMYLCASSRGAGLARDTQYFGPGTRLTVL.

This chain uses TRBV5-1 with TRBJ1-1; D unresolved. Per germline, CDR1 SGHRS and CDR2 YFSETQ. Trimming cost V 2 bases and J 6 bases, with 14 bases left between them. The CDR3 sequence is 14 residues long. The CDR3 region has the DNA TGCGCCAGCAGCTTCATCAGGCCCTGGGCTGAAGCTTTCTTT. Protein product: CASSFIRPWAEAFF.

The CDR3 DNA reads as TGTGCCAGCAGTGGTTTAATTGATGTGATGGTCGGGGAGCTGTTTTTT. Protein sequence: CASSGLIDVMVGELFF. This rearrangement joins TRBV6-1 to TRBJ2-2; unclear D gene. CDR3 length: 16 amino acids. CDR1 is MNHNS and CDR2 is SASEGT in the germline V gene. V lost 4 bases to trimming and J lost 7 bases, with 19 bases between them.

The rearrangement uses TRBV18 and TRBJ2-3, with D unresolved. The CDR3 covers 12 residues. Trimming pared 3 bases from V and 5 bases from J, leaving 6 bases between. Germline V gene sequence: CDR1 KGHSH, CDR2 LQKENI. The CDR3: CASSPEGDTQYF. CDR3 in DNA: TGTGCCAGCTCACCTGAAGGAGATACGCAGTATTTT.